Sequencing of this T cell receptor (beta chain) was carried out in a study of T cell changes during pregnancy in multiple sclerosis (dated by TCRdb to about 2019). With respect to the entire study: The study looked at changes in the T cell repertoire across pregnancy in women with multiple sclerosis.

CDR1 and CDR2, looked up from the germline V gene, are SNHLY and FYNNEI. The CDR3 runs 11 residues from the cysteine to the phenylalanine. Only the CDR3 part of the read is kept: 33 bases, read in frame from the first base. A word on this clone: What this receptor recognizes is not known. No base quality information exists; no much larger clone differs at one position.

The library was made by the immunoSEQ multiplex PCR assay. What TCRdb holds here is the immuneACCESS table cut down to in-frame rearrangements. Part of the clones is not present; checked against another copy, under half of the missing clones reflect an unresolved V gene, and the others are unexplained. The sample profile shows 25,000 to 35,000 clones; around 90% of them were found once. The ten largest clones add up to about 0.4% of the sample. This chain joins TRBV2 to TRBJ2-5; no confident D gene assignment can be made. With the DNA end fitting TRBJ2-7 better, the J assignment may be wrong. The sample in question was CD4+ T cells from peripheral blood mononuclear cells, obtained in the second trimester of pregnancy. This sequence originates from a female donor in good health, enrolled as a control in a pregnancy study. At the DNA level, the sequence is TGTGCCATCCGGGTCCTCTACGAGCAGTACTTC. Its protein is CAIRVLYEQYF.